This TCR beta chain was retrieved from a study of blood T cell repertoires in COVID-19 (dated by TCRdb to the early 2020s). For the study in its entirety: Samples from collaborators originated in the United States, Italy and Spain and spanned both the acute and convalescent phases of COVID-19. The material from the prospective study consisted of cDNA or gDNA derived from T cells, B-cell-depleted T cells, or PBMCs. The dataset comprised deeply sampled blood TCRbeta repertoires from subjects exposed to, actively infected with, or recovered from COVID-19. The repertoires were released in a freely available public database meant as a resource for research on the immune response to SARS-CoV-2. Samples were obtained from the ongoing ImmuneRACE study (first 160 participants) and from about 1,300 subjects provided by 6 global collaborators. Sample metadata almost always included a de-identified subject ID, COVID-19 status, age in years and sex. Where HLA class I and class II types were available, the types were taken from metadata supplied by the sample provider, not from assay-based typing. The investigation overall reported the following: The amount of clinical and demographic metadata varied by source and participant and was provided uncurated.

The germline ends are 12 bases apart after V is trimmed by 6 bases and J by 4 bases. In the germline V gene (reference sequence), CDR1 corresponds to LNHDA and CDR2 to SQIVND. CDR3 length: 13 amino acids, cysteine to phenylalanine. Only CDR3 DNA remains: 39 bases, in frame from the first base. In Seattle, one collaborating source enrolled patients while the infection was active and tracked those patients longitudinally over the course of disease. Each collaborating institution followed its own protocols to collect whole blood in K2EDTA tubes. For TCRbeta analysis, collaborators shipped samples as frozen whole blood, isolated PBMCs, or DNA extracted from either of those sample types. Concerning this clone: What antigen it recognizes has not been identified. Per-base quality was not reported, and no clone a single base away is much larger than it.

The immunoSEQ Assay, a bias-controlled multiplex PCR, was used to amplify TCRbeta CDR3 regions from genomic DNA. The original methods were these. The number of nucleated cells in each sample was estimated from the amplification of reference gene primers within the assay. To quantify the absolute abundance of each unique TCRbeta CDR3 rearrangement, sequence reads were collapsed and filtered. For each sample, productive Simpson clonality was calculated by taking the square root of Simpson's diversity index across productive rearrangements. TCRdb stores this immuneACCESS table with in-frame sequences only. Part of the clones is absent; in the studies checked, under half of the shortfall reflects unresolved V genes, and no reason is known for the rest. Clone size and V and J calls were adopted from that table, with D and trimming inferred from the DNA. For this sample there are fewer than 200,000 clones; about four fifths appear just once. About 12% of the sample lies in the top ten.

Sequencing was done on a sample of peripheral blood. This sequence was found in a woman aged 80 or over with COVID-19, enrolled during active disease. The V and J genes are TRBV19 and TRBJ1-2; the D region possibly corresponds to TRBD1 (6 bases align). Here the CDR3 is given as CASRKQGPYGYTF. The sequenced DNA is TGTGCCAGTAGGAAACAGGGACCCTATGGCTACACCTTC.